This TCR beta chain was sequenced during a study of T cells after somatic rescue of genetic block. Generated by immunoSEQ multiplex PCR, the TCRdb table keeps only in-frame clones and is missing some. The repertoire holds tens of thousands of clones, with around 90% as singletons. CDR3 length equals 13 residues. Trimming removed 2 bases at V and 3 bases at J, with 7 bases between. Germline CDR1 LNHDA, CDR2 SQIVND (reference sequence). Sequencing was done on a sample of peripheral blood mononuclear cells (PBMCs). The clonotype comes from a middle-aged man. The chain employs TRBV19 and TRBJ1-1, with D unclear. CDR3 DNA: TGTGCCAGTAGTATATGGGGAGACACTGAAGCTTTCTTT. As protein: CASSIWGDTEAFF.